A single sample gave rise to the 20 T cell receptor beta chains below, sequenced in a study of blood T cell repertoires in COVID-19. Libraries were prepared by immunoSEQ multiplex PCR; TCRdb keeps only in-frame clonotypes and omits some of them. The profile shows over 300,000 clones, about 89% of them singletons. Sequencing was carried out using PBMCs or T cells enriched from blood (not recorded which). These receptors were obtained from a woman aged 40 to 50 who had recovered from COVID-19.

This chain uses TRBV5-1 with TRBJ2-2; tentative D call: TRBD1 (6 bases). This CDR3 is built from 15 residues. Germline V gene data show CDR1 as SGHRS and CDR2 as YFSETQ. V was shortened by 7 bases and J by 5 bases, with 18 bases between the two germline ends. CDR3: CASVKGELGTGELFF. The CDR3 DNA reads TGCGCCAGCGTCAAGGGGGAATTGGGGACCGGGGAGCTGTTTTTT.

CDR3 nucleotide sequence: TGTGCCAGCAGCTTAGTTCAGGGTATGGGTGAGCAGTTCTTC. Translated, it gives CASSLVQGMGEQFF. This sequence joins TRBV11-2 and TRBJ2-1; a weak D match, TRBD1 (5 bases). V lost 1 base to trimming and J lost 9 bases, with 13 bases between them. The CDR3 length is 14 residues. Germline lookup yields CDR1 SGHAT and CDR2 FQNNGV.

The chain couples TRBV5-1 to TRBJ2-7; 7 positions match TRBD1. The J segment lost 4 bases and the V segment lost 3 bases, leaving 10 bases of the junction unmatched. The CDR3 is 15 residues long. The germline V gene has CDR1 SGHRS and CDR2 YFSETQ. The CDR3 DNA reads TGCGCCAGCAGCTCTACAGGGGCCCTCGAATACGAGCAGTACTTC. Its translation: CASSSTGALEYEQYF.

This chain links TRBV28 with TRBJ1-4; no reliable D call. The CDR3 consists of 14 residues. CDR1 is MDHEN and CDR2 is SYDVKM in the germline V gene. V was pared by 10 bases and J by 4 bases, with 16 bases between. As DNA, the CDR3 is TGTGCCACCCAACTGGCTTCGGGTAATGAAAAACTGTTTTTT. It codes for CATQLASGNEKLFF. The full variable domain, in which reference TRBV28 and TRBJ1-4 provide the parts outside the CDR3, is DVKVTQSSRYLVKRTGEKVFLECVQDMDHENMFWYRQDPGLGLRLIYFSYDVKMKEKGDIPEGYSVSREKKERFSLILESASTNQTSMYLCATQLASGNEKLFFGSGTQLSVL.

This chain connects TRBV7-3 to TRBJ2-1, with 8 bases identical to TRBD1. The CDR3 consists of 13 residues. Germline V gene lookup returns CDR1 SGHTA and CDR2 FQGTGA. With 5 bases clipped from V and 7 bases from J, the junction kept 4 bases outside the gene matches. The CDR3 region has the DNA TGTGCCAGCAGCCCCAACAGGGGGAATGAGCAGTTCTTC. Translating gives CASSPNRGNEQFF.

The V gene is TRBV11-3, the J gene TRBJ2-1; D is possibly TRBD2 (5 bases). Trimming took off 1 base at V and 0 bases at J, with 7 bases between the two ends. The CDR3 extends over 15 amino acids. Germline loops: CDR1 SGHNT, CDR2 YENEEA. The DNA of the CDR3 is TGTGCCAGCAGCTTAGGGGGAGTCTCCTACAATGAGCAGTTCTTC. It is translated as CASSLGGVSYNEQFF.

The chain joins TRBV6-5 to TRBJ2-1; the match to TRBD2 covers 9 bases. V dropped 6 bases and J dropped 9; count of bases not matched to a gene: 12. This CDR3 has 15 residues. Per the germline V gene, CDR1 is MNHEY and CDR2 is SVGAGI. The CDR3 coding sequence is TGTGCCAGCAGCCCCCCAGGGACTAGCCTGAGTGAGCAGTTCTTC. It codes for CASSPPGTSLSEQFF.

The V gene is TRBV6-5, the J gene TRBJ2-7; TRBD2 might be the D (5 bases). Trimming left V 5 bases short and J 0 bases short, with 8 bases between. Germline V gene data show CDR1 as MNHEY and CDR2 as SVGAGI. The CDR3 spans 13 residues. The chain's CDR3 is CASSPSYSYEQYF. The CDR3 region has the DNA TGTGCCAGCAGTCCTAGCTACTCCTACGAGCAGTACTTC.

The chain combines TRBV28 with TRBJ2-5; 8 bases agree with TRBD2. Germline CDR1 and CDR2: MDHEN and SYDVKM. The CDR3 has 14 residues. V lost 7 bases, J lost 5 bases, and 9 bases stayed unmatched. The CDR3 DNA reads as TGTGCCAGCACTCCGGGAGGGCCAGGGGAGACCCAGTACTTC. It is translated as CASTPGGPGETQYF.

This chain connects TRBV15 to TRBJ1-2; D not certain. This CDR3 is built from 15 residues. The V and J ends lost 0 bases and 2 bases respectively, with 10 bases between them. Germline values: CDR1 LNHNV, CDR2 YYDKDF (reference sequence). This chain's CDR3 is CATSRDYSPNYGYTF. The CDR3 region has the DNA TGTGCCACCAGCAGAGATTACAGCCCCAACTATGGCTACACCTTC.

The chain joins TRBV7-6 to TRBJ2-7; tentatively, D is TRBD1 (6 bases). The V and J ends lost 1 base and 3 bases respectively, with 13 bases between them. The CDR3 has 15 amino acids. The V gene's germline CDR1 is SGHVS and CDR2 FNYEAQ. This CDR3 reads CASSLVWGHNYEQYF. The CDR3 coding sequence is TGTGCCAGCAGCTTAGTGTGGGGACACAACTACGAGCAGTACTTC.

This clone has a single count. The CDR3 protein is CASSLSADYQPQHF. For the CDR3, the DNA is TGTGCCAGCAGTTTATCGGCAGACTATCAGCCCCAGCATTTT. The chain couples TRBV27 to TRBJ1-5, with no clear D. The CDR3 is 14 residues long. V was pared by 0 bases and J by 5 bases, with 8 bases between. Germline V CDR1 and CDR2: MNHEY, SMNVEV (reference sequence).

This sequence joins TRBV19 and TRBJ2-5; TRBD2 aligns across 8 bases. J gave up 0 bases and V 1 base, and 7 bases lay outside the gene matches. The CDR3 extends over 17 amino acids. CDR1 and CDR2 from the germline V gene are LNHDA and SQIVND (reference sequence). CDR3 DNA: TGTGCCAGTAGTATAGCCCTCGGGAGGGCGTACCAAGAGACCCAGTACTTC. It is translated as CASSIALGRAYQETQYF.

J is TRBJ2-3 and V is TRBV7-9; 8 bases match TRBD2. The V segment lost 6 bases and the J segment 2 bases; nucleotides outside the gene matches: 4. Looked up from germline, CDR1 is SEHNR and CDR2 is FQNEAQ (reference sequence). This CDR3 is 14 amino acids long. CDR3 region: CASRSGRDTDTQYF. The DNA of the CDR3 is TGTGCCAGCAGAAGCGGGAGAGACACAGATACGCAGTATTTT.

This CDR3 is CASSQGGMGAGPGGEQFF. Written as DNA, the CDR3 is TGCGCCAGCAGCCAAGGAGGGATGGGGGCGGGCCCTGGTGGTGAGCAGTTCTTC. The V and J genes are TRBV4-1 and TRBJ2-1; perhaps TRBD1 as D (6 bases). Germline lookup yields CDR1 MGHRA and CDR2 YSYEKL. CDR3 length equals 18 residues. The ends were cut back, 1 base at V and 9 bases at J, with 25 bases in the middle.

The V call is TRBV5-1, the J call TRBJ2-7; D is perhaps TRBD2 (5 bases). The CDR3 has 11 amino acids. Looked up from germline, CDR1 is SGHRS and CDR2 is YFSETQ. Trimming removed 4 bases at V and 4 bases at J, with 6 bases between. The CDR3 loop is CASSPGYEQYF. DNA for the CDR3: TGCGCCAGCAGCCCGGGGTACGAGCAGTACTTC.

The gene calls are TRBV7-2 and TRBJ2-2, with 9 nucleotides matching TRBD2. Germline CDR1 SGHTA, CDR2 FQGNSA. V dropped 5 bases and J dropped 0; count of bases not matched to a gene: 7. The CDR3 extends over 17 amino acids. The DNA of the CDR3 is TGTGCCAGCAGCCCAAGGGGACTAGCTACGAACACCGGGGAGCTGTTTTTT. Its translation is CASSPRGLATNTGELFF.

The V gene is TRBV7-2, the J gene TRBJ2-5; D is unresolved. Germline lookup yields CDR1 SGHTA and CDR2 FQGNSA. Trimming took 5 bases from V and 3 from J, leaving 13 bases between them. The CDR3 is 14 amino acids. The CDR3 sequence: CASSVGPSKETQYF. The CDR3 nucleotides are TGTGCCAGCAGCGTGGGCCCTTCCAAAGAGACCCAGTACTTC. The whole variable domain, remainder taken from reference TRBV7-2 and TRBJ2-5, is GAGVSQSPSNKVTEKGKDVELRCDPISGHTALYWYRQSLGQGLEFLIYFQGNSAPDKSGLPSDRFSAERTGGSVSTLTIQRTQQEDSAVYLCASSVGPSKETQYFGPGTRLLVL.

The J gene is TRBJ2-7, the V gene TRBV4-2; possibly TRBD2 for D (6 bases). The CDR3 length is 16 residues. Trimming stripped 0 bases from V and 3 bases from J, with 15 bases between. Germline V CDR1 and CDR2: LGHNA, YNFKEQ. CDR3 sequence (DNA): TGTGCCAGCAGCCAAGAGGAGGGTTTAAGTTTCTACGAGCAGTACTTC. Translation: CASSQEEGLSFYEQYF.

The CDR3 DNA reads as TGTGCCTGGAGTGCCGGACAGGGGGCCCAGCCCCAGCATTTT. Protein product: CAWSAGQGAQPQHF. The chain is built from TRBV30 and TRBJ1-5, with 11 bases aligning to TRBD1. There are 14 residues in the CDR3. V shed 1 base, J shed 7 bases, and the junction held 3 bases outside the gene matches. Germline V gene sequence: CDR1 GTSNPN, CDR2 SVGIG (reference sequence).